This passage covers 6 T cell receptor beta chains from one sample sequenced in a study of blood T cell repertoires in COVID-19. Only in-frame clones appear in the TCRdb table, and some are missing; sequencing was by immunoSEQ multiplex PCR. The sample yields about 370,000 clones, around 87% seen once. Source material: peripheral blood. The receptors were sampled from a woman in her twenties or thirties with COVID-19, enrolled during active disease.

The chain recombines TRBV29-1 with TRBJ2-5; no definite D call. CDR3 size: 11 residues. In germline, CDR1 is SQVTM, CDR2 ANQGSEA. V was cut by 7 bases and J by 5 bases, with 11 bases left in between. The CDR3 spells CSAALAETQYF. The CDR3 bases are TGCAGCGCTGCCTTGGCCGAGACCCAGTACTTC.

This clone was found once. This chain joins TRBV2 and TRBJ1-2; TRBD1 agrees at 7 bases. Germline V gene sequence: CDR1 SNHLY, CDR2 FYNNEI. This CDR3 region has 15 residues. V was pared by 6 bases and J by 6 bases, with 13 bases of the junction left unmatched. CDR3 loop: CASSSTRGKADGYTF. As DNA, the CDR3 is TGTGCCAGCAGCTCGACCAGGGGGAAGGCGGATGGCTACACCTTC.

The gene calls are TRBV19 and TRBJ1-2; D uncertain. V dropped 3 bases and J dropped 7 bases, with 6 bases sitting between them. The CDR3 totals 11 residues. Per the germline V gene, CDR1 is LNHDA and CDR2 is SQIVND (reference sequence). The DNA for the CDR3 is TGTGCCAGTAGTATTACGGGTGGCTACACCTTC. Protein sequence: CASSITGGYTF.

The chain combines TRBV6-5 with TRBJ2-7; TRBD2 aligns across 14 bases. The J segment lost 3 bases and the V segment lost 7 bases, leaving 5 bases of the junction unmatched. CDR3 size: 15 residues. Per germline, CDR1 MNHEY and CDR2 SVGAGI. CDR3 amino acids: CASKRLAGGDYEQYF. As DNA, the CDR3 is TGTGCCAGCAAGCGACTAGCGGGAGGGGACTACGAGCAGTACTTC.

This clone appeared a few times. This CDR3 is CASSNTGGYNSPLHF. The CDR3 DNA follows: TGCGCCAGCAGCAATACAGGGGGCTATAATTCACCCCTCCACTTT. This chain links TRBV4-3 with TRBJ1-6; TRBD1 matches 8 bases. The CDR3 runs to 15 residues. CDR1 and CDR2 from the germline V gene are LGHNA and YSLEER. The ends lost 5 bases at V and 3 bases at J; junction bases unmatched: 3.

This clone occurred once. As DNA, the CDR3 is TGTGCCAGCAGCTTTTCTGCGGGAGGTTACGAGCAGTACTTC. Amino acids: CASSFSAGGYEQYF. V gene TRBV7-2 combines with J gene TRBJ2-7; 8 bases align to TRBD2. The junction had 5 bases not matched to a gene; V was cut back by 3 bases and J by 4 bases. Germline V gene sequence: CDR1 SGHTA, CDR2 FQGNSA. The CDR3 has 14 amino acids.